What follows describes a single T cell receptor beta chain. Its specificity is unknown. V lost 4 bases and J 4 bases, leaving 20 bases between the germline ends. Germline CDR1 reads GTSNPN; CDR2 reads SVGIG (reference sequence). The CDR3 has 15 amino acids. The sample is drawn from a study of T cells in localized non-small cell lung cancer. Points from the study as a whole: Tumor trailed uninvolved adjacent lung in T cell clonality, which peaked there. A median about 56 of the top 100 tumor clones appeared in adjacent lung.

Clones were read by immunoSEQ multiplex PCR, and TCRdb kept only the in-frame ones, dropping some. The table shows about 41,000 clones, with around 83% occurring only once. J is TRBJ2-7 and V is TRBV30; D gene uncertain. The sequence was collected from a man aged 35 to 69 with stage II lung adenocarcinoma. The sample here was PBMCs, taken before any cancer treatment. CDR3 coding DNA: TGTGCCTGGACTCCACGGTTCTCAAGGTTTTACGAGCAGTACTTC. Protein: CAWTPRFSRFYEQYF.